Listed below are T cell receptor beta chains from one sample, sequenced in a study of blood T cell repertoires in COVID-19. Profiling relied on immunoSEQ multiplex PCR, and the TCRdb table lists in-frame clones only, not all of them. The repertoire includes about 120,000 clones, 90% of them detected once, and 3.5% to 4% sits in the top ten. The material sequenced was peripheral blood. The receptors stem from an older woman with COVID-19, enrolled during active disease. Each CDR3 is given without its conserved first and last residue.

cdr3_aa	v_call	j_call
ASSLGDVKAGELF	TRBV5-4	TRBJ2-2
ASSRGQGWQETQY	TRBV19	TRBJ2-5
ASSSSGETQY	TRBV7-9	TRBJ2-5
ASSPTTGVTQETQY	TRBV7-2	TRBJ2-5
ASSFSGGATDTQY	TRBV19	TRBJ2-3
ASSVGSGYT	TRBV2	TRBJ1-2
ASSFRQGRHEQY	TRBV7-9	TRBJ2-7
ASSHDRASTEAF	TRBV4-3	TRBJ1-1
ASSIAQGRYSPLH	TRBV19	TRBJ1-6
ASSQDGGRRLSPLH	TRBV14	TRBJ1-6
ASSEVGGSSYNSPLH	TRBV6-1	TRBJ1-6
ASSRTDREFRT	TRBV27	TRBJ1-2
ASSLYGSSNQPQH	TRBV11-2	TRBJ1-5
ASTEDRGNSYEQY	TRBV5-1	TRBJ2-7
ATEYPGPSTDTQY	TRBV19	TRBJ2-3
ASSIELPSSTGELF	TRBV19	TRBJ2-2
ASSLQGAVTEAF	TRBV13	TRBJ1-1
ASSARQGAGYGYT	TRBV11-2	TRBJ1-2
SVPDWGNEKLF	TRBV29-1	TRBJ1-4
ASSPGTGFNYGYT	TRBV5-1	TRBJ1-2
AWTTGTGFDYGYT	TRBV30	TRBJ1-2
ASSGSGGTGELF	TRBV9	TRBJ2-2
ASSTTGGPNYGYT	TRBV9	TRBJ1-2
ASSEPGGNQPQH	TRBV27	TRBJ1-5
ASSPGGASTDTQY	TRBV7-9	TRBJ2-3